The following is a T cell receptor (beta chain) sequence with its context. Germline CDR1 and CDR2: SGHRS and YFSETQ. CDR3 length: 14 amino acids. With 0 bases clipped from V and 4 bases from J, the junction kept 4 bases outside the gene matches. The data were taken from a study of blood T cell repertoires in COVID-19. Overall study: PBMCs, B-cell-depleted T cells, or T cells were the source of the cDNA or gDNA that made up the material.

Source study methods: It was from reference gene primer amplification that nucleated cell counts were estimated. TCRdb's table, derived via immunoSEQ multiplex PCR, lists solely in-frame clones and lacks some. V, J and clone size derive from that table, while D and trimming were established from the DNA sequence. The data hold 200,000 or so clones, with roughly four fifths observed a single time. The material sequenced was peripheral blood. The chain couples TRBV5-1 to TRBJ2-7; 7 positions match TRBD2. The receptor was derived from a woman in her sixties or seventies with active or convalescent COVID-19. The CDR3 spells CASSLDGGSYEQYF. The CDR3 DNA is TGCGCCAGCAGCTTGGATGGCGGGAGTTACGAGCAGTACTTC. The variable domain in full, completed from reference TRBV5-1 and TRBJ2-7, reads KAGVTQTPRYLIKTRGQQVTLSCSPISGHRSVSWYQQTPGQGLQFLFEYFSETQRNKGNFPGRFSGRQFSNSRSEMNVSTLELGDSALYLCASSLDGGSYEQYFGPGTRLTVT.